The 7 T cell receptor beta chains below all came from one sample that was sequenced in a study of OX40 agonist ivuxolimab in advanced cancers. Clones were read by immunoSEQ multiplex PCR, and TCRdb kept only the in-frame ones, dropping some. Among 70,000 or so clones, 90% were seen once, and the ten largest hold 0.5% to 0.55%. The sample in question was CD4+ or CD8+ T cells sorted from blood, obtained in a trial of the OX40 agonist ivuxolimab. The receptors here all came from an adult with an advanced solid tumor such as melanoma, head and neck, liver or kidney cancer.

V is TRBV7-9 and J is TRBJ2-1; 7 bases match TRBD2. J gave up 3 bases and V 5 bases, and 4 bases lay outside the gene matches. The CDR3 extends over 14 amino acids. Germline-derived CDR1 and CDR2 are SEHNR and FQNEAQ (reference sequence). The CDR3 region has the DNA TGTGCCAGCAGCCGGGAGGACTTCTACAATGAGCAGTTCTTC. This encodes CASSREDFYNEQFF.

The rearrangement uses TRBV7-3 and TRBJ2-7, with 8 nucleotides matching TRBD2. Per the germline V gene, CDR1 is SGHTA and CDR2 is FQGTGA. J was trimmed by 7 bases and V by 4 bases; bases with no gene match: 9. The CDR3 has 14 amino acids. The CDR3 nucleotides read TGTGCCAGCAGCTATAAAGCGGGAGTGGGAGAGCAGTACTTC. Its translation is CASSYKAGVGEQYF.

The CDR3 DNA reads TGTGCCAGCAGTTACGGGGTTTATGGCTACACCTTC. Protein sequence: CASSYGVYGYTF. The chain joins TRBV28 to TRBJ1-2; D is unclear. Per the germline V gene, CDR1 is MDHEN and CDR2 is SYDVKM. This CDR3 spans 12 amino acids. Trimming took off 4 bases at V and 5 bases at J, with 8 bases between the two ends.

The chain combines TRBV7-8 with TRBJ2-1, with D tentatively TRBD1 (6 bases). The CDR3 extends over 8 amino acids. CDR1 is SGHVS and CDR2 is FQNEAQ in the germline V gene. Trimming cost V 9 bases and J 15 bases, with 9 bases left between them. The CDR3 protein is CASTRGFF. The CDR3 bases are TGTGCCAGTACCAGGGGGTTCTTC.

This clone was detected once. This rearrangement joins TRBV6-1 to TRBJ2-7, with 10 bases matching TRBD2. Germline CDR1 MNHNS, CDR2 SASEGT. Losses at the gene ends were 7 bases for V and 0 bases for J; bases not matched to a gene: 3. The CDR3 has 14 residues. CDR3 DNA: TGTGCCAGCAAACCTAGCGGGAGCTCCTACGAGCAGTACTTC. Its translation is CASKPSGSSYEQYF.

In DNA, the CDR3 is TGTGCCAGTAATCAGCGAGGCACAGATACGCAGTATTTT. Encoded protein: CASNQRGTDTQYF. This chain uses TRBV19 with TRBJ2-3, with no clear D. This CDR3 is built from 13 residues. CDR1 is LNHDA, CDR2 SQIVND, per germline (reference sequence). Between the trimmed V and J ends, which lost 7 bases and 1 base, there was a span of 9 bases.

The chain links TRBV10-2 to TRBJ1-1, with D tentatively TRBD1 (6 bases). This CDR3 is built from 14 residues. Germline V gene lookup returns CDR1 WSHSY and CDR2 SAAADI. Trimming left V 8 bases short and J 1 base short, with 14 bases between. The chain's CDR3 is CASAPRGGNTEAFF. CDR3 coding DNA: TGCGCCAGCGCGCCCCGAGGGGGGAACACTGAAGCTTTCTTT.